This TCR beta chain originates from a study of vaccination and CD4 T cells after COVID-19. This CDR3 spans 14 amino acids. Germline V lookup: CDR1 MNHNS, CDR2 SASEGT. With 2 bases removed from V and 8 bases from J, the gap between germline ends came to 14 bases. This sample's treatment: roughly nine-day PBMC culture with coronavirus spike peptide pools or control peptides (ViraFEST assay). A word on this clonotype: Its antigen is currently unknown.

The Oncomine TCR Beta short-read assay was what sequenced the DNA obtained from cultured CD4+ T cells. TCRdb recomputed calls from the PCR reads with MiXCR, one row per CDR3 protein. The profile shows around 20,000 distinct CDR3 sequences, about 42% of them singletons. The sequence derives from a human donor who had recovered from COVID-19. This chain links TRBV6-1 with TRBJ2-3, with D uncertain. The sample was CD4+ T cells from blood, cultured in vitro, taken before SARS-CoV-2 vaccination. The chain's CDR3 is CASSERRALGTQYF. CDR3 sequence (DNA): TGTGCCAGCAGTGAACGTCGGGCCCTGGGTACGCAGTATTTT.